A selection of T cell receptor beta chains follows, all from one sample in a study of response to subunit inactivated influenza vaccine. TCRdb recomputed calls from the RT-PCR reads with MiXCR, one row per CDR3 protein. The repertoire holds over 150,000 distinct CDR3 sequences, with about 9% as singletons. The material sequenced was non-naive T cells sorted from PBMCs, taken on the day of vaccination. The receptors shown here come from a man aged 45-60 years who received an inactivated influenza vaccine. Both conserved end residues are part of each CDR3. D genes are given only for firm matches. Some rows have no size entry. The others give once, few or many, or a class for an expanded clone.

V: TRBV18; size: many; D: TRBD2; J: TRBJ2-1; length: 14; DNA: TGTGCCAGCTCACCTGCACTAGCGGGGGAGGAGCAGTTCTTC; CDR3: CASSPALAGEEQFF
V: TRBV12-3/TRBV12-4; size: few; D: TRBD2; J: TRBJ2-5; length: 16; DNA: TGTGCCAGCAACAACTACGGGGCTAGCGGGAAAGAGACCCAGTACTTC; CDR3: CASNNYGASGKETQYF
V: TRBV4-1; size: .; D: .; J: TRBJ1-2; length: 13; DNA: TGCGCCAGCAGCATGGAAACTAACTATGGCTACACCTTC; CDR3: CASSMETNYGYTF
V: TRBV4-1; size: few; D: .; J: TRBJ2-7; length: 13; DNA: TGCGCCAGCAGCCAGTGGGACGGCTACGAGCAGTACTTC; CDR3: CASSQWDGYEQYF
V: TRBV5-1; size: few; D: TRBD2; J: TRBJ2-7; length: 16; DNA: TGCGCCAGCAGCCGATCAACTAGCGGGGTCTCCTACGAGCAGTACTTC; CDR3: CASSRSTSGVSYEQYF
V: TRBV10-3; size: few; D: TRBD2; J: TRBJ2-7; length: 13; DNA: TGTGCCCTACGGGGGCTAGCGGGAGGAGAGCAGTACTTC; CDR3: CALRGLAGGEQYF
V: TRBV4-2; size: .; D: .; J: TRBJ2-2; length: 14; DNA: TGTGCCAGCATCCAAGGTGGTACCCCCGGGGAGCTGTTTTTT; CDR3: CASIQGGTPGELFF
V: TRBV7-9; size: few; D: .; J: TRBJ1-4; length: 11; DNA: TGTGCCAGCAGCTCCAGCCGGGAACTGTTTTTT; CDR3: CASSSSRELFF
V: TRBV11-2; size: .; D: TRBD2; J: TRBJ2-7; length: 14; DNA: TGTGCCAGCAGCTTTGCTAGCGGGGCCTACGAGCAGTACTTC; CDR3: CASSFASGAYEQYF
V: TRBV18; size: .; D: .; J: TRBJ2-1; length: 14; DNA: TGTGCCAGCTCACCCGTGGACTGGAATTATGAGCAGTTCTTC; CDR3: CASSPVDWNYEQFF
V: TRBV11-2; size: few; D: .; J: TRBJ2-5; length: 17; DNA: TGTGCCAGCAGCTTAGAAGGGTCGACGGGGCTGGGGGAGCCCCAGTACTTC; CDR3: CASSLEGSTGLGEPQYF
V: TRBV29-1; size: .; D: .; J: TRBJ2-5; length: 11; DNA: TGCAGCGTTGCGCTCAGCCAGACCCAGTACTTC; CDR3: CSVALSQTQYF
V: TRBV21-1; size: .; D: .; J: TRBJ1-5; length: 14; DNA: TGTGCCAGCAGCAAAGGACAGGGGAAGGAGCCCCAGCATTTT; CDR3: CASSKGQGKEPQHF
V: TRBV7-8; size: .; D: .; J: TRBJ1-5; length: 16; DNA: TGTGCCAGCAGCCCCGGACGGCTCTTTAGCAATCAGCCCCAGCATTTT; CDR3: CASSPGRLFSNQPQHF
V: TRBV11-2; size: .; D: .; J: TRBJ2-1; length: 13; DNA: TGTGCCAGCAGCTTAAGTCCTGCCCATGAGCAGTTCTTC; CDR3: CASSLSPAHEQFF
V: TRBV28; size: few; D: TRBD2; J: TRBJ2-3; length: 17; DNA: TGTGCCAGCAGTCTCGGGACTAGCGGGAGGGCCGCGGATACGCAGTATTTT; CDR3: CASSLGTSGRAADTQYF
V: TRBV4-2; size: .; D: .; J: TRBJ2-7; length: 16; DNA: TGTGCCAGCAGCCAAAAAGCAGGCGGAGGGTCCTACGAGCAGTACTTC; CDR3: CASSQKAGGGSYEQYF
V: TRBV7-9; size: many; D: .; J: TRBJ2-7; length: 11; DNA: TGTGCCAGCAGCCCTAAATACGAGCAGTACTTC; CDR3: CASSPKYEQYF
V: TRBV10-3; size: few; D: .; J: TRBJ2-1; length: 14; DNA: TGTGCCATCAGTGAGGGGTCGGGCTCTAGGAAGCAGTTCTTC; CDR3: CAISEGSGSRKQFF
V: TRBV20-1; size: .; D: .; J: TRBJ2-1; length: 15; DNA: TGCAGTGCTAGAGATCTGTCCTTTGGCAGGAGAGAGCAGTTCTTC; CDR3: CSARDLSFGRREQFF
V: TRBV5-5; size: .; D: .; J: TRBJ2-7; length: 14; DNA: TGTGCCAGCAGCTTGGGAGGGACGACTTACGAGCAGTACTTC; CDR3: CASSLGGTTYEQYF
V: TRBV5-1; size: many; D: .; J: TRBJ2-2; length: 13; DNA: TGCGCCAGCAGCCACGAGGACACCGGGGAGCTGTTTTTT; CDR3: CASSHEDTGELFF
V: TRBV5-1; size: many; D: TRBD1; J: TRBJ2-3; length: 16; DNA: TGCGCCAGCAGCTGGGGGACAGGGGGCGGATATGATACGCAGTATTTT; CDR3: CASSWGTGGGYDTQYF
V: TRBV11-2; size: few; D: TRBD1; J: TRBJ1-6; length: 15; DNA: TGTGCCAGCAGCTTAGATGTGGCAGGGGGTTCACCCCTCCACTTT; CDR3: CASSLDVAGGSPLHF
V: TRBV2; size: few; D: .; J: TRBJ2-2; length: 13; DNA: TGTGCCAGCAGCGTGGACATCACCGGGGAGCTGTTTTTT; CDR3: CASSVDITGELFF
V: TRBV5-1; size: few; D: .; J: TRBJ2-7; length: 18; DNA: TGCGCCAGCAGCTTGGGCGTCTCGAACCGGGCCGCGCGGATAGAGCAGTACTTC; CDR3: CASSLGVSNRAARIEQYF
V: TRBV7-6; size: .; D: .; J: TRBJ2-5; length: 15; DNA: TGTGCCAGCAGCTTAGGTGGACGGGTATCAGAGACCCAGTACTTC; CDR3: CASSLGGRVSETQYF
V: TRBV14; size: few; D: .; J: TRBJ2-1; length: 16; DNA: TGTGCCAGCAGCCAAGAGAGGGTCTACCTTCGCAATGAGCAGTTCTTC; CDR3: CASSQERVYLRNEQFF
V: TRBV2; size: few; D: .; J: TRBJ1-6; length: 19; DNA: TGTGCCTTCTGTGAGTTTAGAAATCCTGGCAGCACTTATAATTCACCCCTCCACTTT; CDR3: CAFCEFRNPGSTYNSPLHF
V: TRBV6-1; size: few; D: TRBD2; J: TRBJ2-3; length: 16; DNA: TGTGCCAGCAGACCACCGGCCAGCGGGGGAATAGATACGCAGTATTTT; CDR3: CASRPPASGGIDTQYF
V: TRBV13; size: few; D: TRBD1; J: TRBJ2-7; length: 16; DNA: TGTGCCAGCAGCCAGAAGACAGGGATCTGGGACTACGAGCAGTACTTC; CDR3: CASSQKTGIWDYEQYF
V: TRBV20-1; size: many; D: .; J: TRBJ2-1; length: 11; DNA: TGCAGTGCTAGAGGATTAAATGAGCAGTTCTTC; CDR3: CSARGLNEQFF
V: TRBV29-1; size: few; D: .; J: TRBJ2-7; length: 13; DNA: TGCAGCGTTCTAGGGAGTCGACCCTACGAGCAGTACTTC; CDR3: CSVLGSRPYEQYF
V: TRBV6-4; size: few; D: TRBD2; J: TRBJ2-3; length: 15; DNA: TGTGCCAGCAGTGAAAGCGGGGGCCGGGGGAATACGCAGTATTTT; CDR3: CASSESGGRGNTQYF
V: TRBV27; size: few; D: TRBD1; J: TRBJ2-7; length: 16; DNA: TGTGCCAGCAGTTTAGGTGGACAGGGGCGATTGGACGAGCAGTACTTC; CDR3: CASSLGGQGRLDEQYF
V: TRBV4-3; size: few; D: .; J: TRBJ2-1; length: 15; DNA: TGCGCCAGCAGCCAACAACAGGGTACGGGCAATGAGCAGTTCTTC; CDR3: CASSQQQGTGNEQFF
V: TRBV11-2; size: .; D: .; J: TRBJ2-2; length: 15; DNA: TGTGCCAGCAGCTTAAATTCGGGGTTCACCGGGGAGCTGTTTTTT; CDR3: CASSLNSGFTGELFF
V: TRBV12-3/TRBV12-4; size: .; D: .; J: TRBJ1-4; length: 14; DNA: TGTGCCAGCAGCCCAGGGGTAGTAGATGAAAAACTGTTTTTT; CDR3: CASSPGVVDEKLFF
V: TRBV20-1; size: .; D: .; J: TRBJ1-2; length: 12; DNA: TGCAGTGCCGGGAGGGGTTTCGATGGCTACACCTTC; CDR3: CSAGRGFDGYTF
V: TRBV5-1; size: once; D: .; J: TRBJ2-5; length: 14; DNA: TGCGCCAGCAGTCGCCTATTCGGGGGCGAGACCCAGTACTTC; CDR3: CASSRLFGGETQYF
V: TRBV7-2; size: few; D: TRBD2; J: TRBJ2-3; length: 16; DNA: TGTGCCAGCAGCCCAAGTTGGGGCGGGGGGACGGATACGCAGTATTTT; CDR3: CASSPSWGGGTDTQYF
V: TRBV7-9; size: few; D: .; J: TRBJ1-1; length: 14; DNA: TGTGCCAGCAGCTTCGGTTGGGGAGGAACTGAAGCTTTCTTT; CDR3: CASSFGWGGTEAFF
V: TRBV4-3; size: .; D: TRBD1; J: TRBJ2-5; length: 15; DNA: TGCGCCAGCAGCCCTTCAGGGACAGGGGGACAGACCCAGTACTTC; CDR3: CASSPSGTGGQTQYF
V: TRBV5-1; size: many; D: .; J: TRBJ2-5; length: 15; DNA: TGCGCCAGCAGCTTGGTTGCGGCTAACCAAGAGACCCAGTACTTC; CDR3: CASSLVAANQETQYF
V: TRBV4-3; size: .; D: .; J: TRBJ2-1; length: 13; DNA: TGCGCCAGCAGCCAAGAACTCGACAATGAGCAGTTCTTC; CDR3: CASSQELDNEQFF